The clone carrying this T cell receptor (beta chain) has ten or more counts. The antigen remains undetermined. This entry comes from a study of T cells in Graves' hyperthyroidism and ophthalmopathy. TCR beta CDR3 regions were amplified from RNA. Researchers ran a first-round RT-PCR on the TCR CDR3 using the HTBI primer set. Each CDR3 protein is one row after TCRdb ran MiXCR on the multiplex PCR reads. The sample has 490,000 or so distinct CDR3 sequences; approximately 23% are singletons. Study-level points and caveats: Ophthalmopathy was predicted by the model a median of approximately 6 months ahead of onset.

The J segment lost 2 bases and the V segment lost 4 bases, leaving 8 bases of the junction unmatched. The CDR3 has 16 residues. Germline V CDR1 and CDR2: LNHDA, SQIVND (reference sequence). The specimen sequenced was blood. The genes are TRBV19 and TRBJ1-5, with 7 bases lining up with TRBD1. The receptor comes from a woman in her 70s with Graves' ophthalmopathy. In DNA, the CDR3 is TGTGCCAGTAGTACGCGACAGGGTTTGGGCAATCAGCCCCAGCATTTT. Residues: CASSTRQGLGNQPQHF.